The entry below describes one T cell receptor (beta chain). Synthetic TCR analog templates were spiked into all PCRs individually. Some clones are missing from TCRdb's copy, which holds only in-frame ones; the method was immunoSEQ multiplex PCR. This table has around 110,000 clones, 85% to 90% appearing once. The V segment lost 0 bases and the J segment 5 bases; nucleotides outside the gene matches: 10. Germline V gene data show CDR1 as MDHEN and CDR2 as SYDVKM. The length of the CDR3 is 17 residues. These data come from a study of PD-L1 blockade in urothelial cancer. About the research overall: Most of the 29 patients were men with bladder-origin urothelial cancer. Blood analyses occurred 3 weeks (second dose) and 6 weeks post treatment start.

As for time point: peripheral blood 6 weeks after treatment start. Locally advanced or metastatic urothelial carcinoma was diagnosed in the patients. The clonotype originates from a man in his sixties with urothelial cancer. The specimen was PBMCs, collected around atezolizumab (anti-PD-L1) treatment. J is TRBJ2-5 and V is TRBV28, with 9 bases fitting TRBD2. In DNA form, the CDR3 reads TGTGCCAGCAGTTTATGGGAGGGGCTAGCGGGGTCTGAGACCCAGTACTTC. Amino acids: CASSLWEGLAGSETQYF.